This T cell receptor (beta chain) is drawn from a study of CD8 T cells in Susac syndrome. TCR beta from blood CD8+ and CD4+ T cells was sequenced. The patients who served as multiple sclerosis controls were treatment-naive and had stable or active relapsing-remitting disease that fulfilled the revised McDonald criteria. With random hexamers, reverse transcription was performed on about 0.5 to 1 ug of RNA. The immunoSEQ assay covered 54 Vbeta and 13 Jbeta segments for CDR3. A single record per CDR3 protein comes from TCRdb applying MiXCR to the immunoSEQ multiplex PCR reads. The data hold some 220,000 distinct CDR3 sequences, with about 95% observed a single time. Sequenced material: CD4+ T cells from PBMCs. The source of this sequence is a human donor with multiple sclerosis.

CDR3 bases: TGTGCCAGCATCCTAGGTGGGACCAAAGGGTTTCAGCCCCAGCATTTT. Protein: CASILGGTKGFQPQHF. This rearrangement joins TRBV28 to TRBJ1-5; a weak D match, TRBD1 (5 bases). The germline V and J ends were trimmed by 7 bases and 6 bases, with 22 bases remaining between them. Per germline, CDR1 MDHEN and CDR2 SYDVKM. CDR3 length: 16 amino acids. The full variable domain, its missing parts supplied by reference TRBV28 and TRBJ1-5, is DVKVTQSSRYLVKRTGEKVFLECVQDMDHENMFWYRQDPGLGLRLIYFSYDVKMKEKGDIPEGYSVSREKKERFSLILESASTNQTSMYLCASILGGTKGFQPQHFGDGTRLSIL.